The 19 T cell receptor beta chains presented below share a single source sample, sequenced in a study of beta chain features in type 1 diabetes. Of the isolated RNA, all was reverse transcribed, and so the sequenced material was expressed TCRB transcripts. The assay was immunoSEQ multiplex PCR, and TCRdb's table has in-frame clones only and misses some. The profile covers around 250,000 clones, with 25% to 30% appearing a single time and 3% to 4% taken by the ten largest. The material sequenced was central memory CD4+ T cells from blood. Receptors originate from a man under 40 in good health.

A few counts support this clone. The chain recombines TRBV5-1 with TRBJ1-1; 7 bases agree with TRBD1. V trimming: 4 bases; J trimming: 1 base; junction bases outside the gene matches: 4. This CDR3 is built from 14 residues. Germline CDR1 SGHRS, CDR2 YFSETQ. The CDR3: CASSPGQTNTEAFF. The CDR3, as DNA: TGCGCCAGCAGCCCGGGACAGACGAACACTGAAGCTTTCTTT.

This clone was observed a few times. CDR3 nucleotides: TGCGCCAGCAGTGAAACAGATACGCAGTATTTT. Translated: CASSETDTQYF. The chain carries TRBV10-2 and TRBJ2-3; D remains ambiguous. CDR3 size: 11 residues. From germline, CDR1 is WSHSY and CDR2 SAAADI. V shed 3 bases and J shed 3 bases, with 1 base lying between them.

This clone was observed a few times. The chain employs TRBV29-1 and TRBJ2-5; D is uncertain. V lost 4 bases to trimming and J lost 3 bases, with 9 bases between them. The germline gives CDR1 SQVTM, CDR2 ANQGSEA. This CDR3 is built from 12 residues. The CDR3 reads CSVALEEETQYF. The CDR3 DNA reads TGCAGCGTTGCACTCGAAGAAGAGACCCAGTACTTC.

The gene calls are TRBV5-4 and TRBJ1-2; a possible D gene is TRBD1 (5 bases). Germline CDR1 SGHNT, CDR2 YYREEE (reference sequence). Between the trimmed V and J ends, which lost 3 bases and 4 bases, there was a span of 10 bases. The CDR3 has 13 residues. CDR3 sequence: CASSSQGIYGYTF. For the CDR3, the DNA is TGTGCCAGCAGCTCCCAGGGTATCTATGGCTACACCTTC.

This clone has a handful of counts. This chain connects TRBV5-6 to TRBJ2-5; D not resolved. With 1 base removed from V and 4 bases from J, the gap between germline ends came to 11 bases. Germline CDR1 reads SGHDT; CDR2 reads YYEEEE. This CDR3 spans 14 amino acids. The CDR3: CASSLIGPLETQYF. The CDR3, as DNA: TGTGCCAGCAGCTTGATCGGGCCCCTAGAGACCCAGTACTTC.

The J gene is TRBJ2-2, the V gene TRBV2, with 7 bases lining up with TRBD2. Germline V gene data show CDR1 as SNHLY and CDR2 as FYNNEI. The CDR3 has 14 residues. V shed 7 bases and J 1 base; nucleotides not matched to a gene: 3. The CDR3 here is CASTAGMNTGELFF. The CDR3 region has the DNA TGTGCCAGCACAGCGGGGATGAACACCGGGGAGCTGTTTTTT. The variable domain in full, completed from reference TRBV2 and TRBJ2-2, reads EPEVTQTPSHQVTQMGQEVILRCVPISNHLYFYWYRQILGQKVEFLVSFYNNEISEKSEIFDDQFSVERPDGSNFTLKIRSTKLEDSAMYFCASTAGMNTGELFFGEGSRLTVL.

This sequence joins TRBV30 and TRBJ2-1; the D gene is possibly TRBD1 (5 bases). V gave up 5 bases and J gave up 3 bases, with 23 bases separating them. Germline V gene lookup returns CDR1 GTSNPN and CDR2 SVGIG (reference sequence). The CDR3 is 17 amino acids. The CDR3 spells CAWGRKKRTLDYNEQFF. The DNA for the CDR3 is TGTGCCTGGGGACGAAAAAAAAGGACATTGGACTACAATGAGCAGTTCTTC.

This sequence joins TRBV7-2 and TRBJ2-1, with D perhaps assigned TRBD1 or TRBD2 (5 bases each). CDR3 length: 13 amino acids. Trimming removed 5 bases from V and 6 bases from J, with 11 bases in between. Germline values: CDR1 SGHTA, CDR2 FQGNSA. CDR3 in amino acids: CASSGTGPNEQFF. The CDR3 DNA reads TGTGCCAGCAGCGGGACGGGACCCAATGAGCAGTTCTTC.

This clone was counted between two and nine times. This chain joins TRBV6-5 and TRBJ2-7; 7 bases agree with TRBD1. Germline loops: CDR1 MNHEY, CDR2 SVGAGI. With 10 bases clipped from V and 11 bases from J, the junction kept 17 bases outside the gene matches. CDR3 length equals 13 residues. CDR3 nucleotide sequence: TGTGCCACTAAGGGGGCCCCGACTCCTTTAGAGTACTTC. Its protein is CATKGAPTPLEYF.

This chain uses TRBV9 with TRBJ2-1; 9 bases are shared with TRBD2. The V and J ends lost 3 bases and 4 bases, in that order; junction bases with no gene match: 14. There are 18 residues in the CDR3. Looked up from germline, CDR1 is SGDLS and CDR2 is YYNGEE. CDR3 nucleotides: TGTGCCAGCAGCGCCCTTGGGTTTTCTAGCGGGACATACAATGAGCAGTTCTTC. Translated, it gives CASSALGFSSGTYNEQFF. Looking up the rest from reference TRBV9 and TRBJ2-1 gives the full variable domain: DSGVTQTPKHLITATGQRVTLRCSPRSGDLSVYWYQQSLDQGLQFLIQYYNGEERAKGNILERFSAQQFPDLHSELNLSSLELGDSALYFCASSALGFSSGTYNEQFFGPGTRLTVL.

The chain employs TRBV27 and TRBJ2-6, with D possibly matching TRBD2 (5 bases). The CDR3 is 14 residues long. Germline V gives CDR1 MNHEY, CDR2 SMNVEV (reference sequence). Trimming took off 4 bases at V and 2 bases at J, with 6 bases between the two ends. CDR3 coding DNA: TGTGCCAGCAGTTACGGGACTGGGGCCAACGTCCTGACTTTC. This encodes CASSYGTGANVLTF. The full variable domain, completed using reference TRBV27 and TRBJ2-6, is EAQVTQNPRYLITVTGKKLTVTCSQNMNHEYMSWYRQDPGLGLRQIYYSMNVEVTDKGDVPEGYKVSRKEKRNFPLILESPSPNQTSLYFCASSYGTGANVLTFGAGSRLTVL.

V gene TRBV5-1 combines with J gene TRBJ2-5; 10 bases align to TRBD2. This CDR3 is built from 15 residues. In germline, CDR1 is SGHRS, CDR2 YFSETQ. V was pared by 4 bases and J by 2 bases, with 5 bases of the junction left unmatched. The CDR3: CASSPLAGAQETQYF. The CDR3 bases are TGCGCCAGCAGCCCTCTAGCGGGGGCTCAAGAGACCCAGTACTTC.

The chain couples TRBV9 to TRBJ2-1; no reliable D call. Germline V lookup: CDR1 SGDLS, CDR2 YYNGEE. The V and J ends lost 0 bases and 4 bases respectively, with 11 bases between them. The CDR3 consists of 15 residues. Written as DNA, the CDR3 is TGTGCCAGCAGCGTAGACGGTCAGATGTACAATGAGCAGTTCTTC. Protein product: CASSVDGQMYNEQFF.

The chain joins TRBV29-1 to TRBJ2-1; 16 bases match TRBD2. V lost 8 bases and J lost 9; bases outside the gene matches: 4. The CDR3 consists of 13 residues. CDR1 and CDR2 (germline): SQVTM, ANQGSEA. CDR3 loop: CSLGLAGGIEQFF. In DNA form, the CDR3 reads TGCAGCCTGGGACTAGCGGGAGGGATTGAGCAGTTCTTC.

The gene calls are TRBV25-1 and TRBJ1-6; no definite D call. V was pared by 4 bases and J by 10 bases, with 11 bases between. This CDR3 region has 13 residues. The V gene's germline CDR1 is MGHDK and CDR2 SYGVNS. The CDR3 bases are TGTGCCAGCAGTGGCCAGGTGGGATCACCCCTCCACTTT. Translation gives CASSGQVGSPLHF.

The chain uses TRBV2 and TRBJ2-5; D remains ambiguous. The CDR3 totals 13 residues. CDR1 and CDR2 (germline): SNHLY, FYNNEI. Trimming removed 2 bases at V and 3 bases at J, with 7 bases between. This chain's CDR3 is CASSEPWEETQYF. The CDR3 region has the DNA TGTGCCAGCAGTGAACCCTGGGAAGAGACCCAGTACTTC.

CDR3 DNA: TGTGCCAGCAGCGTAGGAGGACTAGCGGTAAAGGATACGCAGTATTTT. It is translated as CASSVGGLAVKDTQYF. The gene calls are TRBV9 and TRBJ2-3, with 10 bases aligning to TRBD2. From germline, CDR1 is SGDLS and CDR2 YYNGEE. Trimming removed 0 bases from V and 6 bases from J; junction bases left unmatched: 7. The CDR3 contains 16 residues.

The chain is built from TRBV6-5 and TRBJ2-5, with 8 bases identical to TRBD2. This CDR3 spans 13 amino acids. The V gene's germline CDR1 is MNHEY and CDR2 SVGAGI. J was trimmed by 4 bases and V by 6 bases; bases with no gene match: 4. CDR3 region: CASSWTSTETQYF. The CDR3 DNA reads as TGTGCCAGCAGCTGGACTAGCACAGAGACCCAGTACTTC.

The rearrangement uses TRBV30 and TRBJ2-7, with no clear D. Germline CDR1 and CDR2: GTSNPN and SVGIG (reference sequence). The CDR3 runs to 13 residues. V lost 5 bases and J lost 6, with 17 bases in between. CDR3: CAWARRTLGEQYF. Written as DNA, the CDR3 is TGTGCCTGGGCTAGGAGAACCCTCGGCGAGCAGTACTTC.